This T cell receptor beta chain was profiled in a study of glioma-infiltrating T cells after dendritic cell vaccination (dated by TCRdb to 2016 to 2017). The study in broad terms: The cohort included some 15 glioblastoma patients drawn from Phase I and II dendritic cell vaccination trials, of whom 9 were newly diagnosed and 6 had recurrent disease. Patients received three intradermal dendritic cell vaccine injections at biweekly intervals in the arm below the axilla. To make the vaccine, monocyte-derived dendritic cells were cultured for under 9 days with IL-4 and GM-CSF and then pulsed overnight with autologous tumor lysate. TCR sequencing metrics, including TIL content and tumor-blood repertoire overlap, were correlated with survival after dendritic cell vaccination. Between the early 2000s and the early 2010s, patients were given autologous tumor lysate-pulsed dendritic cell vaccination. In glioblastoma patients vaccinated with dendritic cells, deep sequencing of TCR beta CDR3 regions served to measure the amount of tumor-infiltrating lymphocytes and to compare repertoires between tumor and blood.

Using the immunoSEQ assay, TCRB CDR3 regions were amplified from roughly 1.9 micrograms of genomic DNA, or from all available DNA when less than that was on hand. The multiplex PCR relied on 60 forward primers for TCR V beta segments and 13 reverse primers for J beta segments. To estimate the number of reads per starting template, synthetic control templates were added to each sample at limiting dilution. The Illumina HiSeq System generated 87 bp sequencing reads. On the authors' methods: PCR and sequencing errors were removed by a nearest neighbor algorithm that merged closely related sequences. TCR overlap was defined as the percentage of unique tumor TCR beta sequences that were also found in the peripheral blood of the same patient. TCRdb took this table from immuneACCESS and kept in-frame rearrangements with V and J called. Such tables lack part of the clones; where checked against another copy, unresolved V genes explain under half of the gap, and the rest is unexplained. V and J calls and clone size follow that table, whereas D and trimming were derived from the DNA. The sample includes about 92,000 clones, with around 84% observed a single time. The ten largest account for about a sixth of the sample.

On this clone itself: Its cognate antigen has yet to be identified. Base qualities are not provided; no much larger clone lies one nucleotide away. Other DNA sequences of this sample code for an identical CDR3.

The CDR3 numbers 15 residues from cysteine through phenylalanine. The read is trimmed to its CDR3 DNA, 45 bases read in frame from base 1. Taken from the germline V gene, the CDR1 and CDR2 loops are SGHDN and FVKESK. A distance of 11 bases separates the germline ends of V and J, which lose 3 bases and 0 bases respectively. Broad study findings and their caveats: After dendritic cell vaccination, a higher estimated pretreatment TIL content predicted longer time to progression and longer overall survival. TCR clonality showed no direct relationship with survival, which suggests that a diverse polyclonal response may be important. The three-group TCR overlap response model was characterized as speculative, and prospective validation of the model was stated to be required. The cohort was small and heterogeneous, few patients had complete blood and tumor sets, and even fewer had initial-recurrent tumor pairs.

Patients were selected for having adequate residual fresh-frozen tumor tissue and more than two years of available survival data. Although molecular status otherwise differed among the glioblastoma patients, no patient had an isocitrate dehydrogenase mutation. PBMC were collected before vaccination, two weeks after the third vaccination, and at tumor progression if tumor progression occurred. Genomic DNA was extracted with the Qiagen DNeasy Blood extraction Kit. This chain joins TRBV14 to TRBJ1-1; TRBD1 might be the D gene, on 6 matching bases. The specimen was blood, collected before dendritic cell vaccination. This TCR derives from a human donor with glioblastoma. The DNA sequence is given as TGTGCCAGCAGCCACTACAGGGACATGAACACTGAAGCTTTCTTT. The translation is CASSHYRDMNTEAFF. Here the CDR3 is joined to the reference TRBV14 and TRBJ1-1 genes, and the full variable domain is: EAGVTQFPSHSVIEKGQTVTLRCDPISGHDNLYWYRRVMGKEIKFLLHFVKESKQDESGMPNNRFLAERTGGTYSTLKVQPAELEDSGVYFCASSHYRDMNTEAFFGQGTRLTVV.